These T cell receptor beta chains were read from a single sample in a study of cytomegalovirus exposure and HLA in healthy donors. Clones were read by immunoSEQ multiplex PCR, and TCRdb kept only the in-frame ones, dropping some. The repertoire holds about 190,000 clones, with about 69% as singletons. The sequenced sample consisted of PBMCs. These receptors originate from a man aged 30-40 years in good health and CMV-seropositive. The CDR3 runs from the conserved cysteine through the conserved F or W. A D gene is named only where the DNA matches it firmly. The size entry is marked missing in some rows and otherwise reads once, few, many or a size class.

v_call	d_call	clone_size	j_call	cdr3_aa	cdr3_nt
TRBV19	.	few	TRBJ2-1	CASSRSSSHPFQFF	TGTGCCAGTAGTAGGTCCTCTAGCCACCCCTTTCAGTTCTTC
TRBV6-6	.	.	TRBJ1-5	CASSQPGVNSNQPQHF	TGTGCCAGCAGCCAGCCCGGGGTTAATAGCAATCAGCCCCAGCATTTT
TRBV15	.	.	TRBJ2-7	CATSRDRDYEQYF	TGTGCCACCAGCAGGGACAGAGACTACGAGCAGTACTTC
TRBV13	TRBD1	.	TRBJ2-3	CASSHTLTGITDTQYF	TGTGCCAGCAGCCATACATTGACAGGGATTACAGATACGCAGTATTTT
TRBV7-9	.	.	TRBJ1-1	CASIRIPTVRANTEAFF	TGTGCCAGCATCCGAATTCCAACGGTCAGGGCGAACACTGAAGCTTTCTTT
TRBV5-1	.	.	TRBJ2-7	CASSLAGVVEQYF	TGCGCCAGCAGCTTGGCAGGGGTGGTTGAGCAGTACTTC
TRBV11-2	TRBD2	.	TRBJ2-7	CASSLSSGSSYEQYF	TGTGCCAGCAGCTTATCTAGCGGGAGCTCCTACGAGCAGTACTTC
TRBV6-1	.	.	TRBJ1-1	CASRPTGSGTEAFF	TGTGCCAGCAGGCCGACGGGGTCGGGCACTGAAGCTTTCTTT
TRBV4-3	.	.	TRBJ2-3	CASSQVVSADTQYF	TGCGCCAGCAGCCAAGTTGTTAGCGCAGATACGCAGTATTTT
TRBV4-1	.	.	TRBJ2-1	CASSLQQGEEQFF	TGCGCCAGCAGCCTTCAACAGGGAGAGGAGCAGTTCTTC
TRBV5-1	.	.	TRBJ2-2	CASSRGGDTGELFF	TGCGCCAGCAGCCGGGGCGGGGACACCGGGGAGCTGTTTTTT
TRBV29-1	TRBD1	.	TRBJ2-1	CSVETGGYEQFF	TGCAGCGTTGAGACAGGGGGCTATGAGCAGTTCTTC
TRBV19	TRBD1	.	TRBJ2-7	CASSWGQGESYEQYF	TGTGCCAGTAGTTGGGGACAGGGGGAATCCTACGAGCAGTACTTC
TRBV9	TRBD1	.	TRBJ1-6	CASSALGQGNSPLHF	TGTGCCAGCAGCGCCCTAGGACAGGGTAATTCACCCCTCCACTTT
TRBV11-2	TRBD1	.	TRBJ2-2	CASSPTYRGPSTGELFF	TGTGCCAGCAGCCCTACTTACAGGGGGCCGAGCACCGGGGAGCTGTTTTTT
TRBV7-2	.	.	TRBJ2-7	CASSLSRDFSYEQYF	TGTGCCAGCAGCTTAAGCAGGGACTTCTCCTACGAGCAGTACTTC
TRBV28	TRBD2	once	TRBJ2-7	CASSLDGGVPFYEQYF	TGTGCCAGCAGTCTCGATGGGGGGGTTCCTTTCTACGAGCAGTACTTC
TRBV5-4	TRBD1	.	TRBJ1-4	CASSLGTGNEKLFF	TGTGCCAGCAGCTTGGGGACAGGGAATGAAAAACTGTTTTTT
TRBV7-9	TRBD2	.	TRBJ2-1	CASSLPGGSALGGEQFF	TGTGCCAGCAGCTTACCAGGCGGGAGTGCCCTCGGGGGTGAGCAGTTCTTC
TRBV5-6	.	.	TRBJ1-4	CASSSGSSYEKLFF	TGTGCCAGCAGCTCCGGGAGTAGCTATGAAAAACTGTTTTTT
TRBV5-1	TRBD2	few	TRBJ2-5	CASNSGLAGPSQETQYF	TGCGCCAGCAACTCGGGACTAGCGGGACCTTCCCAAGAGACCCAGTACTTC
TRBV5-1	TRBD2	.	TRBJ2-5	CASSTGTSGGETQYF	TGCGCCAGCAGCACCGGGACTAGCGGGGGAGAGACCCAGTACTTC
TRBV7-2	.	.	TRBJ1-2	CASSGEGGLGGYTF	TGTGCCAGCAGCGGAGAGGGGGGGCTGGGCGGCTACACCTTC
TRBV6-5	.	.	TRBJ1-1	CASSYSRAGNTEAFF	TGTGCCAGCAGTTACTCAAGAGCGGGGAACACTGAAGCTTTCTTT
TRBV4-2	TRBD1	.	TRBJ1-5	CASSQAQQGANQPQHF	TGTGCCAGCAGCCAAGCCCAACAGGGGGCAAATCAGCCCCAGCATTTT
TRBV18	.	.	TRBJ1-5	CASSPVASNQPQHF	TGTGCCAGCTCACCAGTTGCGAGCAATCAGCCCCAGCATTTT
TRBV5-4	.	.	TRBJ2-5	CASSTSGQETQYF	TGTGCCAGCAGTACCAGTGGCCAAGAGACCCAGTACTTC
TRBV5-5	TRBD1	.	TRBJ2-7	CASSFQQGDEQYF	TGTGCCAGCAGCTTCCAACAGGGGGACGAGCAGTACTTC
TRBV6-5	TRBD1	.	TRBJ2-7	CASSPGQGSSYEQYF	TGTGCCAGCAGCCCCGGACAGGGGAGCTCCTACGAGCAGTACTTC
TRBV7-3	TRBD2	.	TRBJ2-5	CASSLGGEETQYF	TGTGCCAGCAGCCTGGGGGGGGAGGAGACCCAGTACTTC
TRBV19	TRBD1	few	TRBJ2-7	CASNTGTGQSYEQYF	TGTGCCAGTAATACCGGGACAGGGCAATCCTACGAGCAGTACTTC
TRBV6-1	.	.	TRBJ2-3	CASNNGEKWTDTQYF	TGTGCCAGCAATAACGGGGAGAAGTGGACAGATACGCAGTATTTT
TRBV27	.	.	TRBJ2-1	CASSFETGYNEQFF	TGTGCCAGCAGTTTCGAGACAGGCTACAATGAGCAGTTCTTC
TRBV5-1	.	.	TRBJ2-2	CASSTRGEAGELFF	TGCGCCAGCAGCACTCGGGGTGAGGCCGGGGAGCTGTTTTTT
TRBV11-2	TRBD2	few	TRBJ2-7	CASSLGAGGQYEQYF	TGTGCCAGCAGCTTAGGAGCGGGAGGCCAATACGAGCAGTACTTC
TRBV4-1	.	.	TRBJ1-6	CASSPFLGAVSPLHF	TGCGCCAGCAGCCCTTTTCTGGGGGCGGTTTCACCCCTCCACTTT
TRBV11-2	.	.	TRBJ2-7	CASSLDRDSPPQYF	TGTGCCAGCAGCTTAGATCGGGATAGTCCGCCTCAGTACTTC